The clone carrying this TCR beta chain was detected only once. Data came from immunoSEQ multiplex PCR; TCRdb stores just in-frame clones and leaves some out. The repertoire includes approximately 60,000 clones, around 94% of them detected once, and about 3% sits in the top ten. The sample originates from a study of T cell changes during pregnancy in multiple sclerosis. The V gene lost 4 bases and the J gene lost 2 bases, with 20 bases spanning the gap. The CDR3 is 17 residues long. The TCR originated in a female donor with multiple sclerosis, enrolled in a pregnancy study. The chain links TRBV23-1 to TRBJ2-5, with D perhaps matching TRBD2 (6 bases). TRBV23-1 is identified as an open reading frame with a role that is uncertain. Sample: CD8+ T cells from peripheral blood mononuclear cells, taken in the third trimester of pregnancy. The CDR3 reads CASSRLFGTGVQETQYF. The DNA of the CDR3 is TGCGCCAGCAGTCGGCTTTTCGGGACTGGAGTTCAAGAGACCCAGTACTTC.